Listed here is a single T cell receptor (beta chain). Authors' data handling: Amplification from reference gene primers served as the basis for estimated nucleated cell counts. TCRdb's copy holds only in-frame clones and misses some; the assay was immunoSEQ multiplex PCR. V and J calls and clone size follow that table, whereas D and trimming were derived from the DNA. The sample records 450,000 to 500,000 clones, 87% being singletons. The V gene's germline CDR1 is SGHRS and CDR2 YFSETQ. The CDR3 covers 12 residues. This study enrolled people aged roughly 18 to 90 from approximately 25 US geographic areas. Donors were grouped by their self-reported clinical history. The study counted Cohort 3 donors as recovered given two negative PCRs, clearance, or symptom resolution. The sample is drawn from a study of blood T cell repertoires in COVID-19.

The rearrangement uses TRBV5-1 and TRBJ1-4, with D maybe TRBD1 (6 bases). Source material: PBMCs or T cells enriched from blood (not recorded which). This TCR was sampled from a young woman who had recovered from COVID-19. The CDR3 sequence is CATRGDSEKLFF. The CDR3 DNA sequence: TGCGCAACCAGGGGTGATAGTGAAAAACTGTTTTTT.